This T cell receptor beta chain emerged from a study of radiotherapy plus CTLA-4 blockade in lung cancer. Focal radiation was given together with CTLA-4 blockade (ipilimumab) to patients with chemo-refractory metastatic non-small-cell lung cancer. TCRdb's copy holds only in-frame clones and misses some; the assay was immunoSEQ multiplex PCR. This table holds over 60,000 clones, around 86% found once. CDR1 and CDR2 (germline): SNHLY, FYNNEI. V lost 6 bases and J 3 bases, leaving 15 bases between the germline ends. The CDR3 has 15 residues. The source was peripheral blood, collected from a patient treated with radiotherapy plus ipilimumab. J is TRBJ1-5 and V is TRBV2, with D uncertain. The sequence was collected from a human donor with non-small cell lung cancer that progressed on radiotherapy plus ipilimumab. The CDR3 here is CASRGRRGINQPQHF. The CDR3 coding sequence is TGTGCCAGCAGGGGTAGACGAGGGATCAATCAGCCCCAGCATTTT.